This TCR beta chain comes out of a study of T cell changes during pregnancy in multiple sclerosis. Only in-frame clones appear in the TCRdb table, and some are missing; sequencing was by immunoSEQ multiplex PCR. This table holds about 13,000 clones, roughly 90% found once. The CDR3 loop spans 14 amino acids. V shed 5 bases, J shed 3 bases, and the junction held 2 bases outside the gene matches. CDR1 is MNHEY, CDR2 SMNVEV, per germline (reference sequence). V usage is TRBV27 and J usage is TRBJ2-3; TRBD1 matches 10 bases. This TCR came from a female donor in good health, enrolled as a control in a pregnancy study. The sample was CD8+ T cells from peripheral blood mononuclear cells, taken after pregnancy. The CDR3 region has the DNA TGTGCCAGCAGTCTGGGACAGGGGACAGATACGCAGTATTTT. It is translated as CASSLGQGTDTQYF.